These 23 T cell receptor beta chains originate from one sample sequenced in a study of cytomegalovirus exposure and HLA in healthy donors. The PCR employed 60 Vbeta primers together with 13 Jbeta primers. Clones were read by immunoSEQ multiplex PCR, and TCRdb kept only the in-frame ones, dropping some. The sample lists 90,000 or so clones; around 70% were seen once. The sample was PBMCs. The origin of the receptors is a man aged 45-65 years in good health and CMV-seronegative.

This clone was seen only a few times. At one of its ends the junction is not consistent with the germline gene, which may arise from a read error. The rearrangement links TRBV7-7 to TRBJ2-3, with 11 bases identical to TRBD2. CDR1 SSHAT and CDR2 FNYEAQ come from the germline V gene (reference sequence). The CDR3 loop spans 16 amino acids. In nucleotides, the CDR3 is TGTGCTAGCAGCTTAGGGACTAGCGGCTTCACAGATACGCAGTATTTT. Translation: CASSLGTSGFTDTQYF.

This chain joins TRBV12-5 and TRBJ2-3, with 7 bases aligning to TRBD2. Germline V lookup: CDR1 LGHNT, CDR2 FRNRAP. CDR3 length: 14 residues. The junction had 4 bases not matched to a gene; V was cut back by 3 bases and J by 4 bases. Here the CDR3 reads CASGFDGGSDTQYF. CDR3 nucleotide sequence: TGTGCTAGTGGTTTTGACGGGGGGTCAGATACGCAGTATTTT. The full variable domain, completed using reference TRBV12-5 and TRBJ2-3, is DARVTQTPRHKVTEMGQEVTMRCQPILGHNTVFWYRQTMMQGLELLAYFRNRAPLDDSGMPKDRFSAEMPDATLATLKIQPSEPRDSAVYFCASGFDGGSDTQYFGPGTRLTVL.

This clone was counted at least ten times. J is TRBJ2-1 and V is TRBV7-9; D uncertain. Between the trimmed V and J ends, which lost 4 bases and 7 bases, there was a span of 11 bases. Germline CDR1 reads SEHNR; CDR2 reads FQNEAQ (reference sequence). This CDR3 has 13 amino acids. Here the CDR3 DNA reads TGTGCCAGCAGCTCTATGACAAGTAATGAGCAGTTCTTC. Translation gives CASSSMTSNEQFF.

A note on this clone: Because it lacks the conserved phenylalanine or tryptophan at the end, this CDR3 is likely a read error. The gene calls are TRBV29-1 and TRBJ2-3, with D perhaps TRBD2 (7 bases). The CDR3 length is 16 residues. Looked up from germline, CDR1 is SQVTM and CDR2 is ANQGSEA. V was trimmed by 6 bases and J by 1 base, leaving 20 bases between them. The CDR3 loop reads CSVVGGAGEGTDTQYV. The CDR3 nucleotides read TGCAGCGTCGTTGGGGGCGCGGGGGAAGGCACAGATACGCAGTATGTT.

The rearrangement uses TRBV29-1 and TRBJ2-7; 7 bases are shared with TRBD1. The V gene's germline CDR1 is SQVTM and CDR2 ANQGSEA. Trimming at V came to 5 bases and at J to 3 bases, leaving 4 bases not matched to a gene. CDR3 length equals 12 residues. CDR3 in amino acids: CSVQGDHYEQYF. CDR3 DNA sequence: TGCAGCGTTCAGGGGGACCACTACGAGCAGTACTTC.

The chain carries TRBV4-1 and TRBJ2-2, with D possibly TRBD2 on 6 matching bases. V lost 1 base and J 7 bases, leaving 19 bases between the germline ends. The CDR3 runs 17 residues. Germline CDR1 and CDR2: MGHRA and YSYEKL. The CDR3 DNA follows: TGCGCCAGCAGCCAAGTCAGTGGGGGAGGAGGGGACGGGGAGCTGTTTTTT. Amino acid sequence: CASSQVSGGGGDGELFF.

This rearrangement joins TRBV6-6 to TRBJ2-7, with D possibly matching TRBD1 (6 bases). Trimming cost V 5 bases and J 6 bases, with 11 bases left between them. The CDR3 has 12 amino acids. CDR1 MNHNY and CDR2 SVGAGI come from the germline V gene (reference sequence). The CDR3 protein is CASSPGQFEQYF. Written as DNA, the CDR3 is TGTGCCAGCAGTCCCGGACAGTTCGAGCAGTACTTC.

V is TRBV11-3 and J is TRBJ2-5; 12 bases fit TRBD2. Trimming took 1 base from V and 5 from J; bases not matched to a gene: 8. This CDR3 has 17 residues. CDR1 and CDR2 (germline): SGHNT, YENEEA. CDR3 DNA sequence: TGTGCCAGCAGCTTAGGGGCTAGCGGGAGGGCCTCGGAGACCCAGTACTTC. Its translation: CASSLGASGRASETQYF.

J is TRBJ1-2 and V is TRBV5-4, with D perhaps TRBD1 (5 bases). The CDR3 totals 14 residues. Trimming removed 1 base at V and 4 bases at J, with 11 bases between. From germline, CDR1 is SGHNT and CDR2 YYREEE (reference sequence). The CDR3 DNA reads as TGTGCCAGCAGCTTGTTCGACAGATCCTATGGCTACACCTTC. Protein product: CASSLFDRSYGYTF.

A few counts support this clone. The chain carries TRBV9 and TRBJ2-1; D might be TRBD2 (6 bases). This CDR3 is 17 amino acids long. CDR1 and CDR2 (germline): SGDLS, YYNGEE. The V end was cut by 4 bases, the J end by 0 bases, with 17 bases between. The CDR3 protein is CASSISSRGRSYNEQFF. CDR3 DNA: TGTGCCAGCAGCATTTCTTCGCGGGGTCGCTCCTACAATGAGCAGTTCTTC. The variable domain in full, completed from reference TRBV9 and TRBJ2-1, reads DSGVTQTPKHLITATGQRVTLRCSPRSGDLSVYWYQQSLDQGLQFLIQYYNGEERAKGNILERFSAQQFPDLHSELNLSSLELGDSALYFCASSISSRGRSYNEQFFGPGTRLTVL.

The V call is TRBV7-6, the J call TRBJ1-4; possibly TRBD1 for D (5 bases). V was cut by 3 bases and J by 4 bases, with 12 bases left in between. Germline CDR1 and CDR2: SGHVS and FNYEAQ. This CDR3 region has 15 residues. CDR3 DNA: TGTGCCAGCAGCTTGGGACTCGAGATTAATGAAAAACTGTTTTTT. It translates to CASSLGLEINEKLFF.

The V gene is TRBV27, the J gene TRBJ1-1, with 8 bases aligning to TRBD1. The CDR3 has 15 residues. Germline-derived CDR1 and CDR2 are MNHEY and SMNVEV (reference sequence). V trimming: 4 bases; J trimming: 0 bases; junction bases outside the gene matches: 4. CDR3 residues: CASSSVTGVNTEAFF. CDR3 bases: TGTGCCAGCAGTTCTGTGACAGGGGTGAACACTGAAGCTTTCTTT.

This rearrangement joins TRBV6-1 to TRBJ2-3, with a weak D call TRBD1 (6 bases). Germline V gene sequence: CDR1 MNHNS, CDR2 SASEGT. CDR3 size: 13 residues. V gave up 4 bases and J gave up 3 bases, with 8 bases separating them. In DNA form, the CDR3 reads TGTGCCAGCAGTGCCCAGGGGACAGATACGCAGTATTTT. Protein product: CASSAQGTDTQYF.

This clone was observed once. The rearrangement uses TRBV29-1 and TRBJ2-1; D might be TRBD1 (5 bases). The V end was cut by 2 bases, the J end by 6 bases, with 14 bases between. CDR1 is SQVTM and CDR2 is ANQGSEA in the germline V gene. The CDR3 is made up of 14 amino acids. CDR3 sequence reads: CSVEKGVVVNEQFF. CDR3 in DNA: TGCAGCGTTGAAAAAGGGGTTGTGGTCAATGAGCAGTTCTTC.

The CDR3 DNA sequence: TGTGCCTGGGGCCTCGGGAGCTCCTACGAGCAGTACGTC. Its protein product is CAWGLGSSYEQYV. The chain is built from TRBV30 and TRBJ2-7; weak D call: TRBD2 (6 bases). V lost 5 bases to trimming and J lost 0 bases, with 11 bases between them. The CDR3 sequence is 13 residues long. The germline V gene has CDR1 GTSNPN and CDR2 SVGIG (reference sequence).

The sample holds a few counts of this clone. This chain joins TRBV5-1 and TRBJ1-4; 7 nucleotides line up with TRBD1. This CDR3 is built from 15 residues. J was trimmed by 0 bases and V by 6 bases; bases with no gene match: 5. The germline gives CDR1 SGHRS, CDR2 YFSETQ. The CDR3 DNA reads TGCGCCAGCAAGACAGGGATATCAACTAATGAAAAACTGTTTTTT. Its translation: CASKTGISTNEKLFF.

Only a few counts were recorded for this clone. The rearrangement uses TRBV10-3 and TRBJ1-5; the match to TRBD1 covers 7 bases. Unmatched junction bases numbered 15, after V lost 10 bases and J lost 0 bases. The CDR3 covers 17 residues. Germline assignment: CDR1 ENHRY and CDR2 SYGVKD. CDR3 amino acids: CATLKGTDTFSNQPQHF. Written as DNA, the CDR3 is TGTGCCACTTTAAAGGGGACAGATACCTTTAGCAATCAGCCCCAGCATTTT.

This chain joins TRBV4-1 and TRBJ1-1; D is perhaps TRBD1 (5 bases). CDR1 MGHRA and CDR2 YSYEKL come from the germline V gene. This CDR3 region has 13 residues. Deletions cut 1 base from V and 3 bases from J, with 6 bases between. CDR3 amino acids: CASSQGDYTEAFF. CDR3 bases: TGCGCCAGCAGCCAAGGGGACTACACTGAAGCTTTCTTT.

This chain connects TRBV6-1 to TRBJ2-3; perhaps TRBD1 as D (6 bases). The CDR3 sequence is 15 residues long. V lost 4 bases to trimming and J lost 6 bases, with 17 bases between them. Germline V gene lookup returns CDR1 MNHNS and CDR2 SASEGT. The CDR3, as DNA: TGTGCCAGCAGTGGGTGGGGGACAAATCAGGATACGCAGTATTTT. Translating it yields CASSGWGTNQDTQYF.

The CDR3 loop reads CASSHQVGRDTQYF. Written as DNA, the CDR3 is TGTGCCAGCAGTCACCAGGTGGGTCGAGATACGCAGTATTTT. The chain combines TRBV28 with TRBJ2-3; unclear D gene. CDR3 length: 14 amino acids. Trimming stripped 5 bases from V and 5 bases from J, with 14 bases between. Germline CDR1 and CDR2: MDHEN and SYDVKM.

A few counts support this clone. The V gene is TRBV5-4, the J gene TRBJ2-2; a possible D gene is TRBD2 (6 bases). CDR3 length: 16 residues. V lost 0 bases to trimming and J lost 8 bases, with 17 bases between them. Per germline, CDR1 SGHNT and CDR2 YYREEE (reference sequence). CDR3 DNA: TGTGCCAGCAGCTTGGAATTCGGAGGGAGGCGGGGGGAGCTGTTTTTT. Translated, it gives CASSLEFGGRRGELFF. The variable domain in full, completed from reference TRBV5-4 and TRBJ2-2, reads ETGVTQSPTHLIKTRGQQVTLRCSSQSGHNTVSWYQQALGQGPQFIFQYYREEENGRGNFPPRFSGLQFPNYSSELNVNALELDDSALYLCASSLEFGGRRGELFFGEGSRLTVL.

The chain joins TRBV4-2 to TRBJ1-5; D gene unclear. The CDR3 is 18 amino acids. Trimming pared 2 bases from V and 2 bases from J, leaving 19 bases between. From germline, CDR1 is LGHNA and CDR2 YNFKEQ. The CDR3 nucleotides read TGTGCCAGCAGCCAAAATCATCCAGCAGCGGAGGGCAATCAGCCCCAGCATTTT. Translated: CASSQNHPAAEGNQPQHF.

This clone has more than one count but fewer than ten. V usage is TRBV4-2 and J usage is TRBJ2-7; TRBD2 agrees at 8 bases. There are 12 residues in the CDR3. CDR1 and CDR2 (germline): LGHNA, YNFKEQ. The trim removed 3 bases at V and 6 bases at J, leaving 1 base unmatched. The CDR3 DNA follows: TGTGCCAGCAGCCACGGGGGGGGCGAGCAGTACGTC. Protein product: CASSHGGGEQYV.